One sample yielded the 10 T cell receptor beta chains listed below, sequenced in a study of cytomegalovirus exposure and HLA in healthy donors. PCR amplification relied on 60 Vbeta primers (plus 13 Jbeta primers). Sequencing was performed with immunoSEQ multiplex PCR; in TCRdb, only in-frame clones are kept and a portion is missing. The sample lists around 200,000 clones, over 70% occurring once. Input material: PBMCs. The receptors derive from a woman aged 18-29 years in good health and CMV-seronegative.

The genes are TRBV19 and TRBJ2-7, with a tentative D call TRBD1 (6 bases). The CDR3 is made up of 13 amino acids. Trimming removed 6 bases at V and 5 bases at J, with 14 bases between. Germline V gene sequence: CDR1 LNHDA, CDR2 SQIVND (reference sequence). As DNA, the CDR3 is TGTGCCAGTAGCCCCGGACAGAAGGACGAGCAGTACTTC. Its protein product is CASSPGQKDEQYF.

V and J are TRBV9 and TRBJ1-2; a weak D match, TRBD1 (6 bases). V was trimmed by 4 bases and J by 4 bases, leaving 14 bases between them. The germline gives CDR1 SGDLS, CDR2 YYNGEE. CDR3 size: 14 residues. The CDR3 region is CASSTLGQPYGYTF. In nucleotides, the CDR3 is TGTGCCAGCAGCACCCTTGGACAGCCCTATGGCTACACCTTC.

This clone has a handful of counts. V gene TRBV7-9 combines with J gene TRBJ2-3; D might be TRBD2 (6 bases). Germline assignment: CDR1 SEHNR and CDR2 FQNEAQ (reference sequence). V lost 4 bases and J lost 4, with 18 bases in between. This CDR3 comprises 16 residues. The DNA for the CDR3 is TGTGCCAGCAGCTCCCCGACACCGACTAGTCCAGATACGCAGTATTTT. Translated: CASSSPTPTSPDTQYF.

The chain couples TRBV10-2 to TRBJ2-5, with a weak D call TRBD2 (5 bases). Per the germline V gene, CDR1 is WSHSY and CDR2 is SAAADI. Deletions cut 6 bases from V and 4 bases from J, with 12 bases between. CDR3 length equals 13 residues. The DNA for the CDR3 is TGCGCCAGCAGCGTGACTAACGGAGAGACCCAGTACTTC. Translating it yields CASSVTNGETQYF.

The rearrangement uses TRBV10-3 and TRBJ2-4; 8 bases match TRBD2. J was trimmed by 0 bases and V by 3 bases; bases with no gene match: 4. Germline CDR1 ENHRY, CDR2 SYGVKD. The CDR3 is made up of 16 amino acids. The CDR3 bases are TGTGCCATCAGTGAAGCGGGGGCTTTAGCCAAAAACATTCAGTACTTC. This encodes CAISEAGALAKNIQYF.

The chain links TRBV4-1 to TRBJ2-7, with unresolved D. The CDR3 loop spans 15 amino acids. Germline CDR1 and CDR2: MGHRA and YSYEKL. V lost 2 bases and J lost 0, with 11 bases in between. In DNA form, the CDR3 reads TGCGCCAGCAGCCAAATCGGAGCGAGCTCCTACGAGCAGTACTTC. It is translated as CASSQIGASSYEQYF.

The chain uses TRBV9 and TRBJ1-1; 9 nucleotides align to TRBD1. V trimming: 3 bases; J trimming: 3 bases; junction bases outside the gene matches: 3. This CDR3 has 14 amino acids. Germline V gene data show CDR1 as SGDLS and CDR2 as YYNGEE. CDR3 protein: CASSGRQGDTEAFF. The CDR3 DNA reads TGTGCCAGCAGCGGGAGACAGGGGGACACTGAAGCTTTCTTT. Complete variable domain (other parts from reference TRBV9 and TRBJ1-1): DSGVTQTPKHLITATGQRVTLRCSPRSGDLSVYWYQQSLDQGLQFLIQYYNGEERAKGNILERFSAQQFPDLHSELNLSSLELGDSALYFCASSGRQGDTEAFFGQGTRLTVV.

The chain couples TRBV19 to TRBJ1-5, with TRBD1 as a possible D gene (6 bases). This CDR3 spans 13 amino acids. Germline V gene lookup returns CDR1 LNHDA and CDR2 SQIVND (reference sequence). Trimming stripped 5 bases from V and 4 bases from J, with 9 bases between. CDR3 in DNA: TGTGCCAGTAGTGGGACAACAAATCAGCCCCAGCATTTT. Residues: CASSGTTNQPQHF. Full variable domain (remainder filled in from reference TRBV19 and TRBJ1-5): DGGITQSPKYLFRKEGQNVTLSCEQNLNHDAMYWYRQDPGQGLRLIYYSQIVNDFQKGDIAEGYSVSREKKESFPLTVTSAQKNPTAFYLCASSGTTNQPQHFGDGTRLSIL.

The chain is built from TRBV5-4 and TRBJ1-1, with D possibly matching TRBD1 (6 bases). Germline assignment: CDR1 SGHNT and CDR2 YYREEE (reference sequence). The length of the CDR3 is 16 residues. V was pared by 2 bases and J by 5 bases, with 19 bases between. This chain's CDR3 is CASSLGTGRRGTEAFF. CDR3 nucleotide sequence: TGTGCCAGCAGCTTAGGTACAGGGAGACGAGGTACTGAAGCTTTCTTT.

In DNA, the CDR3 is TGTGCCAGCAGCTTAGGGTCTAGCGGGAGCGTCTACGAGCAGTACTTC. Translated, it gives CASSLGSSGSVYEQYF. The chain joins TRBV11-2 to TRBJ2-7; 10 positions agree with TRBD2. This CDR3 is built from 16 residues. In germline, CDR1 is SGHAT, CDR2 FQNNGV. The junction had 6 bases not matched to a gene; V was cut back by 1 base and J by 3 bases.